This entry is about one TCR beta chain. The data are from a study of blood T cell repertoires in COVID-19. Whole-study context: The origin of the acute and convalescent COVID-19 samples was the United States, Italy and Spain. PBMCs, B-cell-depleted T cells, or T cells were the source of the cDNA or gDNA that made up the material.

Original analysis: By means of reference gene primer amplification, nucleated cell counts were estimated. Sequencing used immunoSEQ multiplex PCR; TCRdb keeps in-frame clones, though not all of them. V, J and clone size derive from that table, while D and trimming were established from the DNA sequence. The sample yields 120,000 or so clones, just under 80% seen once. The CDR3 has 11 residues. Germline CDR1 DFQATT, CDR2 SNEGSKA (reference sequence). V gave up 5 bases and J gave up 5 bases, with 10 bases separating them. Material: peripheral blood. This TCR came from a human donor in a cohort sampled during active COVID-19. The chain links TRBV20-1 to TRBJ2-7, with no clear D. The CDR3 is CSALENHEQYF. DNA of the CDR3: TGCAGTGCTCTAGAGAACCACGAGCAGTACTTC.